A selection of T cell receptor beta chains follows, all from one sample in a study of CD4+ T cells in melanoma. The assay was immunoSEQ multiplex PCR, and TCRdb's table has in-frame clones only and misses some. The repertoire includes approximately 20,000 clones, around 79% of them detected once, and less than 4.5% sits in the top ten. Sequencing was performed on cells from a culture (not recorded whether cultured in vitro). Receptors were obtained from a human donor with melanoma. Each CDR3 is given with its conserved first and last residue.

V	J	CDR3
TRBV4-1	TRBJ2-7	CASSQGAGVGYEQYF
TRBV7-3	TRBJ2-2	CASSPRPGTGAGELFF
TRBV23-1	TRBJ2-7	CASSHSEIRDNGQWNYEQYF
TRBV23-1	TRBJ2-7	CASRIKGQGANEQYF
TRBV7-8	TRBJ1-2	CASSLNLGQGHWGYTF
TRBV5-6	TRBJ2-3	CASSLIGEGITDTQYF
TRBV7-9	TRBJ2-5	CASSLVGYRDEEETQYF
TRBV29-1	TRBJ1-3	CSVGPGGNTIYF
TRBV29-1	TRBJ1-2	CSGGQGHGYTF
TRBV2	TRBJ2-7	CATSSRLGSEQYF
TRBV6-5	TRBJ1-1	CASSYSKDGNTEAFF
TRBV6-1	TRBJ1-3	CASRPLSPGNTIYF
TRBV2	TRBJ2-3	CASSESRDTQYF
TRBV5-1	TRBJ2-1	CASSEFTGGSYNEQFF
TRBV30	TRBJ1-1	CARAQVNTEAFF
TRBV7-8	TRBJ1-1	CASSLGTGVRAFF
TRBV10-3	TRBJ1-3	CAISEGGNTIYF
TRBV19	TRBJ2-2	CASSADPSRLETGELFF
TRBV10-2	TRBJ2-5	CASSWTAQETQYF
TRBV7-8	TRBJ1-2	CASSLSQPAYYGYTF
TRBV4-1	TRBJ2-3	CASSQVHRGRGDTQYF
TRBV9	TRBJ1-6	CASSVVQDSPLHF
TRBV7-3	TRBJ2-3	CASSLTNEDTQYF
TRBV7-6	TRBJ1-4	CASTNPPRNEKLFF
TRBV5-3	TRBJ1-2	CASSGQQGLGGYTF
TRBV4-1	TRBJ1-4	CASSHPSRGEKLFF
TRBV19	TRBJ1-6	CASRTGDVHNSPLHF
TRBV29-1	TRBJ2-5	CSVAPSQETQYF
TRBV4-1	TRBJ2-5	CASSQLFGGQETQYF
TRBV7-6	TRBJ1-1	CASSLGGVMNTEAFF
TRBV30	TRBJ1-3	CAWDRTGLNTIYF
TRBV2	TRBJ2-1	CASRTGGPGNEQFF
TRBV5-8	TRBJ2-7	CASSLGFWTATYEQYF
TRBV2	TRBJ2-3	CASSDQDSTDTQYF
TRBV2	TRBJ2-7	CASRDSSYEQYF
TRBV7-6	TRBJ1-3	CASSLGPAGNTIYF
TRBV5-5	TRBJ2-7	CASSFRTGENEQYF
TRBV7-3	TRBJ2-5	CASSLKGGREEETQYF
TRBV5-6	TRBJ1-1	CASSLFSANTEAFF
TRBV7-2	TRBJ1-1	CASSLSPKYTEAFF
TRBV30	TRBJ2-7	CAYRRDSYEQYF